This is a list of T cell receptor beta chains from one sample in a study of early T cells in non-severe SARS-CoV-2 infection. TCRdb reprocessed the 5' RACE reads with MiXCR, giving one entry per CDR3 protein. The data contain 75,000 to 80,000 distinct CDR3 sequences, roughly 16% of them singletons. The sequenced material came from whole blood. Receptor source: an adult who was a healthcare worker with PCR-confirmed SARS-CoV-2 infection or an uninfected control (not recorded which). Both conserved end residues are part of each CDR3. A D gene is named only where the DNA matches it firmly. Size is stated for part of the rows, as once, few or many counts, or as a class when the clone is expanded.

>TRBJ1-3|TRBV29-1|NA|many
CSVCTSGGNTIYF
TGCAGCGTTTGCACCTCGGGGGGAAACACCATATATTTT
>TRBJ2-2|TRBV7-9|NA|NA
CASRQGRDGELFF
TGTGCCAGCAGGCAGGGGAGGGACGGGGAGCTGTTTTTT
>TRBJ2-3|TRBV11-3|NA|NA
CASSLAHLTDTQYF
TGTGCCAGCAGCTTAGCGCATTTGACAGATACGCAGTATTTT
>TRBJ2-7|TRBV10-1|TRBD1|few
CASSEYGTGSEQYF
TGCGCCAGCAGTGAGTACGGGACAGGGTCCGAGCAGTACTTC
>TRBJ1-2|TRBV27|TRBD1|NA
CASSLSGGNYGYTF
TGTGCCAGCAGTTTGTCAGGGGGCAACTATGGCTACACCTTC
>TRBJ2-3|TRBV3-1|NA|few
CASKGGDTQYF
TGTGCCAGTAAGGGGGGCGATACGCAGTATTTT
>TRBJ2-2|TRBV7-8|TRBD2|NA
CASSLGAASGEITGELFF
TGTGCCAGCAGCTTAGGGGCGGCTAGCGGGGAGATCACCGGGGAGCTGTTTTTT
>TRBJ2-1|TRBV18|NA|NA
CASSPQNMNEQFF
TGTGCCAGCTCACCACAAAATATGAATGAGCAGTTCTTC
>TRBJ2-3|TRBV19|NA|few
CASSIVGGSTDTQYF
TGTGCCAGTAGTATCGTCGGCGGGAGCACAGATACGCAGTATTTT
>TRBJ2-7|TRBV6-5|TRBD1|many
CASSPGTGAKQYF
TGTGCCAGCAGTCCCGGGACAGGGGCTAAGCAGTACTTC
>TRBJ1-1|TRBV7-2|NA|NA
CASSLDWGRDTEAFF
TGTGCCAGCAGCTTAGACTGGGGGAGAGACACTGAAGCTTTCTTT
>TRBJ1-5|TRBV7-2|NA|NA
CASSLGAGRNQPQHF
TGTGCCAGCAGCTTAGGCGCAGGGAGGAATCAGCCCCAGCATTTT
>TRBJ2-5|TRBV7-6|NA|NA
CASSLGRIFGSQETQYF
TGTGCCAGCAGCTTAGGTCGGATATTCGGGAGTCAAGAGACCCAGTACTTC
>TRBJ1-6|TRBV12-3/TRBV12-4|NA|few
CASSLGAGPNSPLHF
TGTGCCAGCAGTTTAGGGGCAGGCCCCAATTCACCCCTCCACTTT
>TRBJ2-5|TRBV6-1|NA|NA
CASTRRGDSFQETQYF
TGTGCCAGCACCCGCCGGGGGGACAGCTTCCAAGAGACCCAGTACTTC
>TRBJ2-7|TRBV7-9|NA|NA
CASSSTGTGSYEQYF
TGTGCCAGCAGCTCGACCGGGACGGGGAGCTACGAGCAGTACTTC
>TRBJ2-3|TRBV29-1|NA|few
CSVDAPQRFTDTQYF
TGCAGCGTTGATGCACCGCAGAGATTCACAGATACGCAGTATTTT
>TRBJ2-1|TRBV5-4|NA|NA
CASNTGTGNEQFF
TGTGCCAGCAACACCGGGACGGGCAATGAGCAGTTCTTC
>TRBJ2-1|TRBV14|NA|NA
CASSVGARSLNEQFF
TGTGCCAGCAGTGTCGGCGCGCGGTCGCTCAATGAGCAGTTCTTC
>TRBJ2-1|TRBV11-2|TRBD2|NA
CASSFLASGRRYNEQFF
TGTGCCAGCAGCTTCCTCGCTAGCGGGAGGCGATACAATGAGCAGTTCTTC
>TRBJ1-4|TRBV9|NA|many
CASSVDGRETNEKLFF
TGTGCCAGCAGCGTAGATGGCAGGGAAACTAATGAAAAACTGTTTTTT
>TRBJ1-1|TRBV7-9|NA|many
CASSFGNTEAFF
TGTGCCAGCAGCTTCGGGAACACTGAAGCTTTCTTT
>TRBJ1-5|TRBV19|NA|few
CASSIRARQHQPQHF
TGTGCCAGTAGTATAAGGGCCAGGCAGCATCAGCCCCAGCATTTT
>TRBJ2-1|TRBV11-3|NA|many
CASSSSLALRTLGEQFF
TGTGCCAGCAGCTCCTCACTTGCGTTGCGAACCCTGGGTGAGCAGTTCTTC
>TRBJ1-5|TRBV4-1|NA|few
CASSQVSGPSNQPQHF
TGCGCCAGCAGCCAAGTTTCCGGGCCGAGCAATCAGCCCCAGCATTTT
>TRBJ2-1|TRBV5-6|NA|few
CASSFIAAPYNEQFF
TGTGCCAGCAGCTTCATAGCGGCCCCCTACAATGAGCAGTTCTTC
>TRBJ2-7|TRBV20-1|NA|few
CSARETSYEQYF
TGCAGTGCTAGGGAGACTAGTTACGAGCAGTACTTC
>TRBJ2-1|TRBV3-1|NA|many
CASSQVFDYPRRQFF
TGTGCCAGCAGCCAAGTGTTCGACTACCCCAGACGGCAGTTCTTC
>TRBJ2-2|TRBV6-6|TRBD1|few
CATEGQGFRTGELFF
TGTGCCACCGAGGGACAGGGGTTTCGGACCGGGGAGCTGTTTTTT
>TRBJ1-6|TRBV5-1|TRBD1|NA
CASSTGTGNSPLHF
TGCGCCAGCAGCACCGGGACAGGAAATTCACCCCTCCACTTT
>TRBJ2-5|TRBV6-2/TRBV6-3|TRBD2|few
CASSGTSGFQETQYF
TGTGCCAGCAGTGGGACTAGCGGATTCCAAGAGACCCAGTACTTC
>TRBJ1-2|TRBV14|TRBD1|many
CASSQERGHYGYTF
TGTGCCAGCAGCCAAGAAAGGGGGCACTATGGCTACACCTTC
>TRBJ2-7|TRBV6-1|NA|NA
CASSEANGGVGQYF
TGTGCCAGCAGTGAAGCGAACGGAGGAGTCGGGCAGTACTTC
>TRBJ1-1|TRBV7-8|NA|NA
CASSLPGLSTEAFF
TGTGCCAGCAGCTTACCGGGGCTGTCCACTGAAGCTTTCTTT
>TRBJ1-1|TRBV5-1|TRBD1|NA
CASSGGTGITNTEAFF
TGCGCCAGCAGCGGCGGGACAGGGATAACGAACACTGAAGCTTTCTTT
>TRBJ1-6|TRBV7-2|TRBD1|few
CASSSGKRGPNSPLHF
TGTGCCAGCAGCTCCGGGAAGAGGGGGCCCAATTCACCCCTCCACTTT
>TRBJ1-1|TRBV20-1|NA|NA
CSARQAHTEVFF
TGCAGTGCCCGGCAGGCCCACACTGAAGTTTTCTTT
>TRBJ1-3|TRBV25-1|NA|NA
CASSEGRNTIYF
TGTGCCAGCAGTGAAGGCCGAAACACCATATATTTT
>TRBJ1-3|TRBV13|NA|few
CASSPGGGAAGNTIYF
TGTGCCAGCAGCCCGGGCGGGGGCGCGGCTGGAAACACCATATATTTT
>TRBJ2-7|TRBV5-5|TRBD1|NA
CASSLRGGQGTYEQYF
TGTGCCAGCAGCTTGCGGGGTGGACAGGGAACCTACGAGCAGTACTTC
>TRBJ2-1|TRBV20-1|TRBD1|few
CSARTPGQGLRNEQFF
TGCAGTGCTAGAACACCGGGACAGGGGCTACGGAATGAGCAGTTCTTC
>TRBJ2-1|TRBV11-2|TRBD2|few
CASSFYDLWLAGATYNEQFF
TGTGCCAGCAGCTTTTATGATCTATGGCTAGCGGGGGCCACCTACAATGAGCAGTTCTTC
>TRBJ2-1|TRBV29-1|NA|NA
CSVGTSYNEQFF
TGCAGCGTTGGGACTTCCTACAATGAGCAGTTCTTC
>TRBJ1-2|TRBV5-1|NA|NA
CASSLVQTPNYGYTF
TGCGCCAGCAGCTTGGTGCAGACCCCTAACTATGGCTACACCTTC
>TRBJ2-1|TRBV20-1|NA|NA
CSARETVGPAYNEQFF
TGCAGTGCTAGAGAGACCGTGGGGCCGGCCTACAATGAGCAGTTCTTC
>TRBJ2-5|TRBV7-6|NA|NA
CASSAAWGEETQYF
TGTGCCAGCAGCGCGGCGTGGGGGGAGGAGACCCAGTACTTC
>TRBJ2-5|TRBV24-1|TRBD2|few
CATSDPSRGVETQYF
TGTGCCACCAGTGATCCCTCTCGGGGGGTGGAGACCCAGTACTTC
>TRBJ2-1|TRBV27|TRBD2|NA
CASSLASGVYNEQFF
TGTGCCAGCAGTTTGGCTAGCGGGGTCTACAATGAGCAGTTCTTC
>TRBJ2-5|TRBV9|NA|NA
CASSGPGRRGQETQYF
TGTGCCAGCAGCGGGCCCGGGCGGAGGGGTCAAGAGACCCAGTACTTC
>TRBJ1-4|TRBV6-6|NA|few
CASSYDRTTNEKLFF
TGTGCCAGCAGTTATGATAGGACAACTAATGAAAAACTGTTTTTT